What follows are 10 T cell receptor beta chains derived from one specimen sequenced in a study of regulatory T cells in long-lasting Graves disease. Arm-PCR with iRepertoire HTBI primers amplified the CDR3 regions for these TCR beta libraries. One entry per CDR3 protein, called by TCRdb with MiXCR from the multiplex PCR reads. The sample contains some 300,000 distinct CDR3 sequences, 22% of which appear only once. The time point is: persistent/refractory GD, antithyroid drugs over 5 years with positive TRAb. After RNA was extracted from PBMCs, the TCR library was made from it. The source was peripheral blood mononuclear cells (PBMCs), collected when the disease was refractory, from a patient treated with antithyroid drugs. These receptors all come from a female donor with Graves disease.

This clonotype was observed a few times. The rearrangement uses TRBV10-2 and TRBJ2-7; tentative D call: TRBD1 (6 bases). Per the germline V gene, CDR1 is WSHSY and CDR2 is SAAADI. This CDR3 is 11 amino acids long. The V and J ends lost 7 bases and 5 bases respectively, with 9 bases between them. CDR3 residues: CASITGNEQYF. The CDR3 DNA reads as TGCGCCAGCATTACAGGGAACGAGCAGTACTTC.

This clonotype has a handful of counts. The chain links TRBV3-1 to TRBJ1-2; D remains ambiguous. The germline gives CDR1 LGHDT, CDR2 YNNKEL (reference sequence). This CDR3 is built from 13 residues. V was cut by 4 bases and J by 5 bases, with 11 bases left in between. The CDR3 loop is CASSLPGQYGYTF. The CDR3 DNA follows: TGTGCCAGCAGCCTTCCAGGCCAGTATGGCTACACCTTC.

A few counts support this clonotype. This chain's CDR3 is CASSYSRVQTYEQYF. The CDR3 DNA reads TGTGCCAGCAGTTACTCACGGGTCCAAACCTACGAGCAGTACTTC. This chain uses TRBV6-5 with TRBJ2-7; no firm D call. The ends were cut back, 0 bases at V and 2 bases at J, with 11 bases in the middle. The CDR3 has 15 residues. Germline CDR1 reads MNHEY; CDR2 reads SVGAGI.

The chain joins TRBV7-2 to TRBJ2-2; D assignment may be TRBD1 or TRBD2 (5 bases each). The germline V gene has CDR1 SGHTA and CDR2 FQGNSA. The V end lost 5 bases, the J end lost 2 bases, and 9 bases lay between the germline ends. This CDR3 has 14 amino acids. The CDR3 sequence: CASSLGDNTGELFF. Written as DNA, the CDR3 is TGTGCCAGCAGCCTGGGGGATAACACCGGGGAGCTGTTTTTT.

The chain joins TRBV20-1 to TRBJ2-7, with 7 bases matching TRBD1. The CDR3 extends over 13 amino acids. Germline V lookup: CDR1 DFQATT, CDR2 SNEGSKA (reference sequence). DNA for the CDR3: TGCACAACCGAAGACAGGGCCTCGTACGAGCAGTACTTC. Translation gives CTTEDRASYEQYF.

This clonotype was seen a few times. The rearrangement uses TRBV15 and TRBJ2-7; 8 bases are a match to TRBD2. V lost 1 base and J lost 6; bases outside the gene matches: 8. Per germline, CDR1 LNHNV and CDR2 YYDKDF (reference sequence). The CDR3 runs to 15 residues. The CDR3 is CATSRGIAGRPEQYF. CDR3 DNA: TGTGCCACCAGCAGAGGTATAGCGGGACGTCCCGAGCAGTACTTC. The whole variable domain, remainder taken from reference TRBV15 and TRBJ2-7, is DAMVIQNPRYQVTQFGKPVTLSCSQTLNHNVMYWYQQKSSQAPKLLFHYYDKDFNNEADTPDNFQSRRPNTSFCFLDIRSPGLGDTAMYLCATSRGIAGRPEQYFGPGTRLTVT.

Regarding this clonotype: The junction differs from germline at one of its ends, possibly a read error. This chain uses TRBV5-1 with TRBJ2-7; the match to TRBD1 covers 12 bases. The CDR3 length is 15 residues. Germline-derived CDR1 and CDR2 are SGHRS and YFSETQ. DNA for the CDR3: TGCGCCAGCAGCCACACCGGGACAGGGGGCTACGAGCAGCACTTC. Residues: CASSHTGTGGYEQHF.

This clonotype was detected only a few times. The CDR3 nucleotides read TGTGCCAGCAGTGAATCTGCATGGAGAGCGCGGGAGCAGTACTTC. This translates into CASSESAWRAREQYF. The chain uses TRBV25-1 and TRBJ2-7; no firm D call. Trimming left V 1 base short and J 7 bases short, with 17 bases between. Germline loops: CDR1 MGHDK, CDR2 SYGVNS. The length of the CDR3 is 15 residues.

This clonotype showed up many times. This chain links TRBV2 with TRBJ1-2; D is ambiguous. Per germline, CDR1 SNHLY and CDR2 FYNNEI. The CDR3 loop spans 14 amino acids. V was clipped by 6 bases and J by 0 bases, with 11 bases between them. The CDR3: CASSNPDTNYGYTF. The CDR3 nucleotides are TGTGCCAGCAGCAACCCTGATACTAACTATGGCTACACCTTC.

This clonotype was counted at least ten times. This chain links TRBV11-2 with TRBJ1-6, with 10 bases aligning to TRBD1. This CDR3 comprises 16 residues. Germline V lookup: CDR1 SGHAT, CDR2 FQNNGV. J gave up 9 bases and V 1 base, and 6 bases lay outside the gene matches. This CDR3 is CASSLVPGQGLSPLHF. The CDR3 DNA sequence: TGTGCCAGCAGCTTAGTTCCGGGACAGGGGCTTTCACCCCTCCACTTT. The full variable domain, rest sourced from reference TRBV11-2 and TRBJ1-6, is EAGVAQSPRYKIIEKRQSVAFWCNPISGHATLYWYQQILGQGPKLLIQFQNNGVVDDSQLPKDRFSAERLKGVDSTLKIQPAKLEDSAVYLCASSLVPGQGLSPLHFGNGTRLTVT.